This note documents a single T cell receptor beta chain sequence. No antigen is known for it. No qualities accompany the bases; no much larger clone lies one base away. During the collection period, no infections or other immune events were recorded for the healthy donors. Blood repertoires from healthy donors were used as a training cohort for calibrating time-dependent variance in a beta-binomial model of differential abundance of T-cell clones. The training cohort comprised roughly ten healthy donors, 3 female and 7 male. An age range of roughly 25 to 65 years, with an average of roughly 47 years, was recorded for the donors. Whole blood from each healthy donor was obtained from a commercial supplier and was collected at three time points roughly two weeks apart. For immunosequencing, genomic DNA was extracted from whole blood that had not been sorted. TCRbeta CDR3 regions were profiled with the immunoSEQ Assay using bias-controlled multiplex PCR amplification of genomic DNA. As for the authors' bioinformatics: The absolute abundance of each unique TCRbeta CDR3 region was quantified after sequences were collapsed and filtered. Differential abundance was tested with a binomial (Fisher-equivalent) model and with a beta-binomial model adding time-dependent variance fitted from healthy donors. Any clone with fewer than 5 combined templates was excluded, and a clone was called differentially abundant if its Benjamini-Hochberg FDR was below 0.01. Beta-binomial variance was modeled as a function of total template count across the two samples using the form v = (b*log(k)+a)^2. The clones in this table, taken by TCRdb from immuneACCESS, are in-frame only. Not every clone is retained; where verified, under half of the shortfall comes from an unresolved V gene, and the cause of the rest is unknown. V and J calls and clone size are those listed in that table; D and trimming were worked out from the DNA. This sample is represented by about 78,000 clones; around four fifths of them were singletons. 15% to 20% of the sample is held by the ten biggest clonotypes.

The sample originates from a study of identifying expanded T cells in peripheral blood (dated by TCRdb to the late 2010s). Describing the broader study: Four technical replicates, made by sequencing separate aliquots from the same pool of genomic DNA, were compared pairwise.

What the authors observed across the whole study: Across all healthy donors, variance in clone template counts between approximately 2-week samples was found to increase significantly with total template count. It was expected by the authors that biological variance in healthy repertoires might increase further over much longer intervals, such as months to years. The binomial model flagged approximately 1.2 differentially abundant clones between technical replicates, compared with about 16 over about 2 weeks and approximately 19 over approximately four weeks. Across all healthy-donor time intervals, the beta-binomial model significantly cut both the number of clones called differentially abundant and the false-positive rate.

The sequence came from a person between 18 and 75 years old in good health. Sequenced sample: blood.

The nucleotide sequence is TGTGCCAGCAGTGGGAACAGACATCAAGAGACCCAGTACTTC. It specifies CASSGNRHQETQYF. This chain is built from TRBV2 and TRBJ2-5; the D gene cannot be named for sure. Deletion took 4 bases off V and 2 bases off J, with a span of 11 bases between the germline ends. Including cysteine and phenylalanine, the CDR3 has 14 amino acids. The retained sequence is limited to the CDR3, 42 bases, with the frame set at the first base. For CDR1 and CDR2, the germline V gene lists SNHLY and FYNNEI. Reference TRBV2 and TRBJ2-5 genes cover what lies past the CDR3, so the full variable domain is EPEVTQTPSHQVTQMGQEVILRCVPISNHLYFYWYRQILGQKVEFLVSFYNNEISEKSEIFDDQFSVERPDGSNFTLKIRSTKLEDSAMYFCASSGNRHQETQYFGPGTRLLVL.